The sequence of this TCR beta chain was determined in a study of CD8 T cells in ankylosing spondylitis. Via MiXCR, TCRdb re-called the 5' RACE reads, giving one row per CDR3 protein. The table includes 200,000 or so distinct CDR3 sequences, 15% to 20% detected once. The CDR3 totals 15 residues. V was clipped by 4 bases and J by 10 bases, with 23 bases between them. Germline-derived CDR1 and CDR2 are MNHEY and SVGEGT. This clonotype was observed a handful of times. Input material: blood, either unsorted or a sorted T cell fraction (not recorded which). The TCR sequence derives from a male donor aged 10 to 35 with ankylosing spondylitis or in good health (not recorded which). The rearrangement joins TRBV6-2 or TRBV6-3 to TRBJ2-7; the D gene is possibly TRBD2 (5 bases). CDR3 sequence: CASSSHRDTRSEQYF. The CDR3, as DNA: TGTGCCAGCAGTTCGCATCGGGATACGAGGTCGGAACAGTACTTC.